The clone carrying this TCR beta chain showed up just a few times. Its specificity is not known. The length of the CDR3 is 16 residues. Trimming removed 2 bases at V and 2 bases at J, with 15 bases between. CDR1 MNHNS and CDR2 SASEGT come from the germline V gene. These data are taken from a study of blood T cells in healthy people across ages. Study conclusions and caveats: Long-lived donors had more naive CD4+ cells and higher diversity than aged donors. Roughly linearly, TCR beta diversity per million T cells fell as age increased. Estimates of diversity drawn from one million T cells were considered underestimates.

Through a sample-barcoded 5' primer and a J-beta primer mix, a second PCR was run for roughly 6 to 11 cycles. The study obtained at least 3 million CDR3-containing paired-end reads from every sample. TCRdb passed the 5' RACE reads through MiXCR, listing each CDR3 protein once. Of approximately 800,000 distinct CDR3 sequences listed, 30% to 45% are singletons. This chain joins TRBV6-1 and TRBJ1-2; maybe TRBD1 (6 bases). This receptor was obtained from a man aged 18 to 29 in good health. Sequences were obtained from blood. The CDR3 bases are TGTGCCAGCAGTGAATTTGGCCCAGGGGAGAACTATGGCTACACCTTC. It translates to CASSEFGPGENYGYTF.